These 19 T cell receptor beta chains were sequenced from one sample in a study of blood T cells in healthy people across ages. The second PCR ran roughly 7 to 12 cycles with a sample-barcoded 5' primer and J-beta primers. One entry per CDR3 protein results from TCRdb running MiXCR on the 5' RACE reads. This table has over a million distinct CDR3 sequences, approximately 25% appearing once. This sample also belongs to another study, concerning T cells of mothers and their children.

Sequenced input: blood. These receptors were obtained from a girl aged 2-10 years in good health.

The chain joins TRBV10-3 to TRBJ2-5, with 7 bases identical to TRBD1. The CDR3 length is 14 residues. The V and J ends lost 6 bases and 5 bases, in that order; junction bases with no gene match: 9. The germline gives CDR1 ENHRY, CDR2 SYGVKD. In DNA form, the CDR3 reads TGTGCCATCAGCGACGACAGGGAGAGGGAGACCCAGTACTTC. It encodes CAISDDRERETQYF.

With respect to this clonotype: A junction boundary mismatches the germline segment, possibly from a read error. The V and J genes are TRBV4-1 and TRBJ1-1; 7 positions agree with TRBD1. The germline gives CDR1 MGHRA, CDR2 YSYEKL. The CDR3 extends over 14 amino acids. The CDR3 spells CASSQAGTDYEALF. CDR3 coding DNA: TGCGCCAGCAGCCAGGCCGGGACAGATTATGAAGCTCTCTTT.

This rearrangement joins TRBV11-2 to TRBJ2-4, with 15 bases that match TRBD2. V lost 2 bases to trimming and J lost 2 bases; unmatched junction nucleotides: 19. Germline CDR1 is SGHAT and CDR2 is FQNNGV. The CDR3 has 23 residues. The CDR3, as DNA: TGTGCCAGCAGCTTACCCACGATCGTAAACCCGGGACTAGCGGGAGGTACCAAAAACATTCAGTACTTC. It is translated as CASSLPTIVNPGLAGGTKNIQYF.

This clonotype occurred a few times. The chain employs TRBV20-1 and TRBJ2-5, with 9 nucleotides matching TRBD2. The germline V gene has CDR1 DFQATT and CDR2 SNEGSKA (reference sequence). This CDR3 is built from 14 residues. The V gene end was trimmed by 5 bases and the J gene end by 2 bases; junction bases not matched to a gene: 6. The CDR3 here is CSAGLLAGQETQYF. In nucleotides, the CDR3 is TGCAGTGCTGGGCTTCTAGCGGGACAAGAGACCCAGTACTTC.

This clonotype was seen only a few times. V is TRBV3-1 and J is TRBJ2-1, with 10 bases identical to TRBD2. The V segment lost 1 base and the J segment 4 bases; nucleotides outside the gene matches: 7. This CDR3 region has 17 residues. Germline V gene sequence: CDR1 LGHDT, CDR2 YNNKEL (reference sequence). The CDR3 sequence: CASSQGTGLAEYNEQFF. The CDR3 coding sequence is TGTGCCAGCAGCCAAGGAACAGGACTAGCGGAGTACAATGAGCAGTTCTTC.

The CDR3: CSASNLWEGLYEQYF. The CDR3 DNA reads TGCAGTGCTAGTAATTTGTGGGAGGGGCTCTACGAGCAGTACTTC. The chain is built from TRBV20-1 and TRBJ2-5; 7 bases align to TRBD2. Near its end, the DNA agrees better with TRBJ2-7, so the J call may be wrong. The CDR3 totals 15 residues. Germline lookup yields CDR1 DFQATT and CDR2 SNEGSKA (reference sequence).

On this clonotype: A much larger clone sits a single nucleotide away, making a read error possible. The chain recombines TRBV27 with TRBJ2-7; unclear D gene. The V gene's germline CDR1 is MNHEY and CDR2 SMNVEV (reference sequence). This CDR3 is built from 13 residues. Trimming left V 5 bases short and J 6 bases short, with 14 bases between. The DNA of the CDR3 is TGTGCCAGCAGTAGGATAGGGCAAGCCGAGCAGTACTTC. Translated, it gives CASSRIGQAEQYF.

This clonotype was seen a handful of times. The rearrangement links TRBV27 to TRBJ1-2; D gene ambiguous. Germline values: CDR1 MNHEY, CDR2 SMNVEV (reference sequence). V lost 6 bases, J lost 3 bases, and 17 bases lay in between. This CDR3 is 15 amino acids long. CDR3 nucleotide sequence: TGTGCCAGCAGAAATGGGTATCGGGTGGACTATGGCTACACCTTC. As protein: CASRNGYRVDYGYTF.

The chain carries TRBV20-1 and TRBJ2-4, with D possibly matching TRBD2 (6 bases). CDR1 and CDR2 (germline): DFQATT, SNEGSKA (reference sequence). V gave up 7 bases and J gave up 8 bases, with 21 bases separating them. CDR3 length equals 14 residues. The CDR3 nucleotides are TGCAGTGTTTGGGAGTCGGGACTGAAGGACATTCAGTACTTC. Translation gives CSVWESGLKDIQYF.

This clonotype was seen a handful of times. V gene TRBV6-2 or TRBV6-3 combines with J gene TRBJ2-7, with D possibly called TRBD1 or TRBD2 (6 bases each). This CDR3 comprises 16 residues. Germline-derived CDR1 and CDR2 are MNHEY and SVGEGT. Trimming cost V 1 base and J 0 bases, with 13 bases left between them. The chain's CDR3 is CASSYYLGGYSYEQYF. The DNA of the CDR3 is TGTGCCAGCAGTTACTATTTGGGGGGCTACTCCTACGAGCAGTACTTC.

This clonotype was picked up a small number of times. The CDR3 DNA reads TGCGCCAGCAGCCAAGGGACGGGGGCGGAGGAGACCCAGTACTTC. Protein sequence: CASSQGTGAEETQYF. The chain uses TRBV4-3 and TRBJ2-5; D possibly matches TRBD1 or TRBD2 (6 bases each). This CDR3 has 15 amino acids. The germline V gene encodes CDR1 LGHNA and CDR2 YSLEER. V was shortened by 1 base and J by 5 bases, with 14 bases between the two germline ends.

This clonotype was counted a few times. The rearrangement joins TRBV28 to TRBJ2-5, with TRBD2 matching 14 bases. Judging by the DNA end, TRBJ2-1 fits better; the J call may be wrong. The CDR3 sequence is 17 residues long. In germline, CDR1 is MDHEN, CDR2 SYDVKM. CDR3 DNA: TGTGCCAGCAGTTTGTCGGGACTAGCGGGAGTTTTCAATGAGCAGTTCTTC. Encoded protein: CASSLSGLAGVFNEQFF.

This clonotype was seen once. The CDR3: CASSSLGLNEQFF. CDR3 sequence (DNA): TGTGCCAGCAGCTCACTCGGACTCAATGAGCAGTTCTTC. This chain uses TRBV7-2 with TRBJ2-5; D is possibly TRBD2 (5 bases). The J call may be wrong; the DNA end is better matched by TRBJ2-1. Per the germline V gene, CDR1 is SGHTA and CDR2 is FQGNSA. The CDR3 extends over 13 amino acids.

This clonotype appeared once. This chain joins TRBV6-5 and TRBJ1-1; a possible D gene is TRBD1 (6 bases). This CDR3 comprises 16 residues. The germline gives CDR1 MNHEY, CDR2 SVGAGI. Trimming removed 0 bases at V and 4 bases at J, with 15 bases between. DNA for the CDR3: TGTGCCAGCAGTTACTCAGTGGGGGGGGCCCTCACTGAAGCTTTCTTT. Translating it yields CASSYSVGGALTEAFF.

This sequence joins TRBV12-3 or TRBV12-4 and TRBJ1-2; the D gene is possibly TRBD1 (6 bases). The CDR3 runs to 12 residues. V was cut by 5 bases and J by 6 bases, with 10 bases left in between. The CDR3 region has the DNA TGTGCCAGCAGTGAAGGGGGAAATGGCTACACCTTC. It is translated as CASSEGGNGYTF.

The CDR3 DNA reads as TGTGCCAGCAGCTTAGTTGACGGAGGAACTGAAGCTTTCTTT. It specifies CASSLVDGGTEAFF. The chain joins TRBV7-3 to TRBJ1-1; unclear D gene. This CDR3 contains 14 residues. Per the germline V gene, CDR1 is SGHTA and CDR2 is FQGTGA. V lost 2 bases and J 5 bases, leaving 12 bases between the germline ends.

The table lists this clonotype with a few counts. The rearrangement links TRBV6-2 or TRBV6-3 to TRBJ1-1; 9 bases align to TRBD1. Germline V gene data show CDR1 as MNHEY and CDR2 as SVGEGT. The trim removed 7 bases at V and 5 bases at J, leaving 8 bases unmatched. The CDR3 is 14 amino acids. CDR3 amino acids: CASMTGGLGTEAFF. The CDR3 DNA sequence: TGTGCCAGCATGACAGGGGGGTTGGGTACTGAAGCTTTCTTT.

The V and J genes are TRBV5-1 and TRBJ1-2; D perhaps matches TRBD1 (6 bases). Trimming stripped 2 bases from V and 3 bases from J, with 14 bases between. The CDR3 is made up of 15 amino acids. The germline CDR1 and CDR2 sequences are SGHRS and YFSETQ. The CDR3 DNA is TGCGCCAGCAGCTTAGCTCAGGGGACCTACTATGGCTACACCTTC. Translated, it gives CASSLAQGTYYGYTF. The complete variable domain, with remaining parts taken from reference TRBV5-1 and TRBJ1-2, reads KAGVTQTPRYLIKTRGQQVTLSCSPISGHRSVSWYQQTPGQGLQFLFEYFSETQRNKGNFPGRFSGRQFSNSRSEMNVSTLELGDSALYLCASSLAQGTYYGYTFGSGTRLTVV.

In its sample, this clonotype was seen a few times. The V call is TRBV9, the J call TRBJ2-1, with 11 bases lining up with TRBD2. Looked up from germline, CDR1 is SGDLS and CDR2 is YYNGEE. This CDR3 has 15 amino acids. V lost 3 bases, J lost 4 bases, and 3 bases stayed unmatched. In DNA, the CDR3 is TGTGCCAGCAGCGCGGGACTAGCGGAATACAATGAGCAGTTCTTC. It codes for CASSAGLAEYNEQFF.